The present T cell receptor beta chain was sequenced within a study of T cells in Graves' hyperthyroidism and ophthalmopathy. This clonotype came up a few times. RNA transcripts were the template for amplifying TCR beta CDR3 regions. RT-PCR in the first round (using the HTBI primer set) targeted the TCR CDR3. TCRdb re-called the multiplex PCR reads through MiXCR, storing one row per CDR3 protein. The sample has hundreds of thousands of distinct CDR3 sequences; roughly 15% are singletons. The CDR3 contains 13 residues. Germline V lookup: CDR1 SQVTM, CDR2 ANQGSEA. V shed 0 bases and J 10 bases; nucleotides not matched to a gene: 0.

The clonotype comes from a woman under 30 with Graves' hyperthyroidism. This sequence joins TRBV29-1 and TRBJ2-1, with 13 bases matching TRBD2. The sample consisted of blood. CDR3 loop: CSVEETSGREQFF. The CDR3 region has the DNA TGCAGCGTTGAAGAGACTAGCGGGAGGGAGCAGTTCTTC.